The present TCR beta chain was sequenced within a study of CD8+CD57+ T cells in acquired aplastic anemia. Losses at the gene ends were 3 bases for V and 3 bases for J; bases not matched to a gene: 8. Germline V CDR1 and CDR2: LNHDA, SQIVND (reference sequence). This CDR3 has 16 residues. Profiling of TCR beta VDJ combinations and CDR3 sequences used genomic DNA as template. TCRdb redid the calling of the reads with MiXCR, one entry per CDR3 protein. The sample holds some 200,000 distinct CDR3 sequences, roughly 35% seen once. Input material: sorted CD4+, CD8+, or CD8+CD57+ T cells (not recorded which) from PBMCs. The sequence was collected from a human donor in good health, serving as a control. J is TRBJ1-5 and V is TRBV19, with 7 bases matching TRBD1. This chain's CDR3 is CASSMRTGGVNQPQHF. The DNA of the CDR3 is TGTGCCAGTAGTATGCGGACAGGAGGAGTCAATCAGCCCCAGCATTTT.